The rows below give T cell receptor beta chains drawn from one sample of a study of technical replicates of blood from four donors. Generated by immunoSEQ multiplex PCR, the TCRdb table keeps only in-frame clones and is missing some. The sample has about 56,000 clones, around 93% seen once. Input material: PBMCs. These TCRs come from a human donor in good health. Some clones in this sample may be carry-over from other donors' samples. CDR3s include the opening cysteine and the closing phenylalanine or tryptophan. Each record gives: V gene, D gene, J gene, CDR3 DNA, CDR3 protein. D genes are given only for firm matches.

v_gene: TRBV30; d_gene: .; j_gene: TRBJ2-7; CDR3nt: TGTGCCTCATTGACTGGGCCGGGAAGCTACGAGCAGTACTTC; CDR3aa: CASLTGPGSYEQYF
v_gene: TRBV5-1; d_gene: TRBD1; j_gene: TRBJ2-2; CDR3nt: TGCGCCAGCAGCTTCACAGGGGGCCGGGGGAACACCGGGGAGCTGTTTTTT; CDR3aa: CASSFTGGRGNTGELFF
v_gene: TRBV14; d_gene: .; j_gene: TRBJ2-1; CDR3nt: TGTGCCAGCAGCCAACTACAGGAGCAGTTCTTC; CDR3aa: CASSQLQEQFF
v_gene: TRBV13; d_gene: .; j_gene: TRBJ1-1; CDR3nt: TGTGCCAGCAGCCTCTCGGGGAATCTTGAAGCTTTCTTT; CDR3aa: CASSLSGNLEAFF
v_gene: TRBV6-1; d_gene: TRBD1; j_gene: TRBJ1-4; CDR3nt: TGTGCCAGCAGTGTGCTGGGACAGGGGTATTCGACTAATGAAAAACTGTTTTTT; CDR3aa: CASSVLGQGYSTNEKLFF
v_gene: TRBV6-1; d_gene: TRBD2; j_gene: TRBJ2-4; CDR3nt: TGTGCCAGCAGTGCGGGGGGGCCTAGAAACATTCAGTACTTC; CDR3aa: CASSAGGPRNIQYF
v_gene: TRBV13; d_gene: .; j_gene: TRBJ2-7; CDR3nt: TGTGCCAGCAGCTTATCAGGTAGCGGACGAGTAGACGAGCAGTACTTC; CDR3aa: CASSLSGSGRVDEQYF
v_gene: TRBV28; d_gene: TRBD1; j_gene: TRBJ1-2; CDR3nt: TGTGCCAGCAGCCTGGGACAGAACTATGGCTACACCTTC; CDR3aa: CASSLGQNYGYTF
v_gene: TRBV7-3; d_gene: TRBD2; j_gene: TRBJ2-5; CDR3nt: TGTGCCAGCTTAGAGACTAGCGGGACCCAAGAGACCCAGTACTTC; CDR3aa: CASLETSGTQETQYF
v_gene: TRBV5-4; d_gene: TRBD2; j_gene: TRBJ2-3; CDR3nt: TGTGCCAGCAGCTTGGCCGCGGGGGGCATGAGCACAGATACGCAGTATTTT; CDR3aa: CASSLAAGGMSTDTQYF
v_gene: TRBV7-9; d_gene: TRBD2; j_gene: TRBJ2-2; CDR3nt: TGTGCCAGCAGCTACCAGCGGGGGGGCTCCTCCGGGGAGCTGTTTTTT; CDR3aa: CASSYQRGGSSGELFF
v_gene: TRBV5-4; d_gene: TRBD2; j_gene: TRBJ2-1; CDR3nt: TGTGCCAGCAGCGACCCGGGACTAGCGGGAAACAATGAGCAGTTCTTC; CDR3aa: CASSDPGLAGNNEQFF
v_gene: TRBV27; d_gene: .; j_gene: TRBJ2-2; CDR3nt: TGTGCCAGCAGTTTGGGGGGTATCGCCGGGGAGCTGTTTTTT; CDR3aa: CASSLGGIAGELFF
v_gene: TRBV10-1; d_gene: .; j_gene: TRBJ2-3; CDR3nt: TGCGCCAGCAGTGTGTCTAGCGGCACAGATACGCAGTATTTT; CDR3aa: CASSVSSGTDTQYF
v_gene: TRBV5-5; d_gene: .; j_gene: TRBJ1-2; CDR3nt: TGTGCCAGCAGCTCAGGGTATGGCTACACCTTC; CDR3aa: CASSSGYGYTF
v_gene: TRBV10-3; d_gene: TRBD1; j_gene: TRBJ1-2; CDR3nt: TGTGCCATCAGCCAGGGACAGGACATCTATGGCTACACCTTC; CDR3aa: CAISQGQDIYGYTF
v_gene: TRBV15; d_gene: TRBD2; j_gene: TRBJ2-3; CDR3nt: TGTGCCACCAGCAGAGATTCCGCGGGAGGGCAAGATACGCAGTATTTT; CDR3aa: CATSRDSAGGQDTQYF
v_gene: TRBV7-9; d_gene: TRBD1; j_gene: TRBJ2-7; CDR3nt: TGTGCCAGCAGCTTACCCGGGACAGGGGGCGGCGAGCAGTACTTC; CDR3aa: CASSLPGTGGGEQYF
v_gene: TRBV21-1; d_gene: .; j_gene: TRBJ1-5; CDR3nt: TGTGCCAGCAGCGAGAGATATAGCAATCAGCCCCAGCATTTT; CDR3aa: CASSERYSNQPQHF
v_gene: TRBV5-1; d_gene: .; j_gene: TRBJ1-2; CDR3nt: TGCGCCAGCAGCTTGTTTACGTCCGGAGGGCCCCCGACCTTC; CDR3aa: CASSLFTSGGPPTF
v_gene: TRBV7-2; d_gene: TRBD1; j_gene: TRBJ1-2; CDR3nt: TGTGCCAGCAGCTGGCGACAGGGTAACTATGGCTACACCTTC; CDR3aa: CASSWRQGNYGYTF
v_gene: TRBV6-1; d_gene: TRBD1; j_gene: TRBJ2-7; CDR3nt: TGTGCCAGCAGCTCCCGGGACAGGTCCTACGAGCAGTACTTC; CDR3aa: CASSSRDRSYEQYF
v_gene: TRBV30; d_gene: .; j_gene: TRBJ2-5; CDR3nt: TGTGCCTGGAGTCCCCAGATCCAAGAGACCCAGTACTTC; CDR3aa: CAWSPQIQETQYF
v_gene: TRBV6-5; d_gene: .; j_gene: TRBJ1-2; CDR3nt: TGTGCCAGCAGTTACAAGGGGCGGGGACGTGGCTACACCTTC; CDR3aa: CASSYKGRGRGYTF
v_gene: TRBV7-2; d_gene: TRBD2; j_gene: TRBJ2-2; CDR3nt: TGTGCCACCAGGGTCGGGACTATCGAAACCGGGGAGCTGTTTTTT; CDR3aa: CATRVGTIETGELFF
v_gene: TRBV5-4; d_gene: TRBD2; j_gene: TRBJ2-1; CDR3nt: TGTGCCAGCAGCTTGCGGGGGGGCTTCTACAATGAGCAGTTCTTC; CDR3aa: CASSLRGGFYNEQFF
v_gene: TRBV6-4; d_gene: .; j_gene: TRBJ1-1; CDR3nt: TGTGCCACCGGGACAAGGAATAATGGGAACACTGAAGCTTTCTTT; CDR3aa: CATGTRNNGNTEAFF
v_gene: TRBV5-1; d_gene: .; j_gene: TRBJ1-2; CDR3nt: TGCGCCAGCAGCTTGGTTCCCAGTTATGGCTACACCTTC; CDR3aa: CASSLVPSYGYTF
v_gene: TRBV6-6; d_gene: .; j_gene: TRBJ2-2; CDR3nt: TGTGCCAGCGGAGCGAGCACCGGGGAGCTGTTTTTT; CDR3aa: CASGASTGELFF
v_gene: TRBV5-1; d_gene: TRBD1; j_gene: TRBJ2-7; CDR3nt: TGCGCCAGCAGCTCCCAGGGGGCACCCTACGAGCAGTACTTC; CDR3aa: CASSSQGAPYEQYF
v_gene: TRBV19; d_gene: TRBD1; j_gene: TRBJ2-7; CDR3nt: TGTGCCAGTAGCGACCCGGGACAGGGAACCTACGAGCAGTACTTC; CDR3aa: CASSDPGQGTYEQYF